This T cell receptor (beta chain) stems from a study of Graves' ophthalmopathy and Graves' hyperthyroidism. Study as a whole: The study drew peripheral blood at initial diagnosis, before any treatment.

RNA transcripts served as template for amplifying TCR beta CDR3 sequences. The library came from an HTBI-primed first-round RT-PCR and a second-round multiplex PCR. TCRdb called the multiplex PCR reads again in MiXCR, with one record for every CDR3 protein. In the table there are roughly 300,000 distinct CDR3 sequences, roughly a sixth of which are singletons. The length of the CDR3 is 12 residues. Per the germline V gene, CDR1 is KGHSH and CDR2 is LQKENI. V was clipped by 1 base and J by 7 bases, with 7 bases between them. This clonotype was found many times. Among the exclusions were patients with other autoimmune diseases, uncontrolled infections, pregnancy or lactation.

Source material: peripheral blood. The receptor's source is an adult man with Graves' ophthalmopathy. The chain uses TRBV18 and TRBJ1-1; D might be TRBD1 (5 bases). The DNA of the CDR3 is TGTGCCAGCTCACCACAGGGGAGTGAAGCTTTCTTT. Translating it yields CASSPQGSEAFF.